The 5 T cell receptor beta chains presented below share a single source sample, sequenced in a study of OX40 agonist ivuxolimab in advanced cancers. Assay: immunoSEQ multiplex PCR; the TCRdb copy retains only in-frame clones and omits some. The profile shows 90,000 or so clones, more than 75% of them singletons. The sequenced sample was CD4+ or CD8+ T cells sorted from blood, obtained in a trial of the OX40 agonist ivuxolimab. The receptors derive from an adult with an advanced solid tumor such as melanoma, head and neck, liver or kidney cancer.

The chain combines TRBV4-1 with TRBJ1-1, with 7 bases that match TRBD1. This CDR3 spans 16 amino acids. In germline, CDR1 is MGHRA, CDR2 YSYEKL. V trimming: 0 bases; J trimming: 3 bases; junction bases outside the gene matches: 7. CDR3 sequence reads: CASSQEWQGVDTEAFF. The CDR3 region has the DNA TGCGCCAGCAGCCAAGAGTGGCAGGGGGTGGACACTGAAGCTTTCTTT.

The rearrangement links TRBV27 to TRBJ2-2; 7 nucleotides align to TRBD1. The CDR3 has 17 amino acids. V lost 3 bases, J lost 2 bases, and 9 bases stayed unmatched. CDR1 is MNHEY and CDR2 is SMNVEV in the germline V gene (reference sequence). The CDR3 DNA is TGTGCCAGCAGTTTCCGCTCGGGACAGACAAACACCGGGGAGCTGTTTTTT. Protein: CASSFRSGQTNTGELFF.

This chain connects TRBV4-1 to TRBJ2-1; D call uncertain. CDR1 is MGHRA, CDR2 YSYEKL, per germline. CDR3 length: 17 amino acids. Between the trimmed V and J ends, which lost 1 base and 6 bases, there was a span of 19 bases. The CDR3 protein is CASSQGNPFRKGNEQFF. The CDR3 nucleotides are TGCGCCAGCAGCCAAGGAAACCCCTTTAGGAAGGGCAATGAGCAGTTCTTC.

The rearrangement uses TRBV30 and TRBJ2-6; no definite D call. V lost 2 bases and J 2 bases, leaving 13 bases between the germline ends. The CDR3 has 16 residues. Germline CDR1 is GTSNPN and CDR2 is SVGIG (reference sequence). The CDR3 loop is CAWSFPRLPGANVLTF. The CDR3 region has the DNA TGTGCCTGGAGTTTTCCCAGGCTCCCTGGGGCCAACGTCCTGACTTTC.

This clone has more than one count but fewer than ten. V is TRBV19 and J is TRBJ1-5; no firm D call. Germline V gene sequence: CDR1 LNHDA, CDR2 SQIVND (reference sequence). CDR3 size: 11 residues. V was pared by 7 bases and J by 10 bases, with 11 bases between. The CDR3 here is CASTSRGPQHF. The CDR3 nucleotides read TGTGCCAGTACCTCGAGAGGTCCCCAGCATTTT. The variable domain in full, with the rest retrieved from reference TRBV19 and TRBJ1-5, is DGGITQSPKYLFRKEGQNVTLSCEQNLNHDAMYWYRQDPGQGLRLIYYSQIVNDFQKGDIAEGYSVSREKKESFPLTVTSAQKNPTAFYLCASTSRGPQHFGDGTRLSIL.